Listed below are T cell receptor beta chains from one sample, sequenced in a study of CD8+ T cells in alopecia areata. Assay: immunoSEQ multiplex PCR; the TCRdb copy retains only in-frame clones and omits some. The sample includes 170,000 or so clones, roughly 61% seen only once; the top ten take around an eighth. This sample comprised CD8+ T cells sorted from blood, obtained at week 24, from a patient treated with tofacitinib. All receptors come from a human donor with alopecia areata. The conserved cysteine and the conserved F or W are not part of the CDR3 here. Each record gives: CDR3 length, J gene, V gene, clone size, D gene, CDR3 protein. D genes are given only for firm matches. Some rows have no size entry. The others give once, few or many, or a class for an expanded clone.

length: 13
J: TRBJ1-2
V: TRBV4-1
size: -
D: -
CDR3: ASSHLQQANYGYT

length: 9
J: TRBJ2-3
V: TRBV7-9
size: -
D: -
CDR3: ASTERDTQY

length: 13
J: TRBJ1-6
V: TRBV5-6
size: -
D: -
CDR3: ASRGWKRDNSPLH

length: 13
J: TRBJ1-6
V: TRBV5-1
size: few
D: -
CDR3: ASSTRTEGNSPLH

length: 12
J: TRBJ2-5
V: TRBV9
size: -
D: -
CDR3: ASSSRTDKETQY

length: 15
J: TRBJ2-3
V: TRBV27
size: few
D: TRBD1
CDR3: ASSLTQGPPPADTQY

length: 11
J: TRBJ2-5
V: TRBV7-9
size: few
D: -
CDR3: ASSLDGQETQY

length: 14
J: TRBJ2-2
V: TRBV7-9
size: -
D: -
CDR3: ASSLPATTGTGELF

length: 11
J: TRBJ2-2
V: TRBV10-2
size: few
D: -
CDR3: ASMYRNTGELF

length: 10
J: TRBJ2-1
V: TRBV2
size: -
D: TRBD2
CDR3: ASRESGGAQF

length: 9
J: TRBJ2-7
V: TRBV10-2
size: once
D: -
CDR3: ASSRGEEQY

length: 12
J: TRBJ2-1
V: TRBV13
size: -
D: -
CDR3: ASSLDSVYNEQF

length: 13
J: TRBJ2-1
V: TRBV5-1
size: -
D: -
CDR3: ASSPRGSSYNEQF

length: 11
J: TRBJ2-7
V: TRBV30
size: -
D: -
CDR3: AWSGAISYEQY

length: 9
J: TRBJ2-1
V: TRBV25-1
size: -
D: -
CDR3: ASSPGNEQF

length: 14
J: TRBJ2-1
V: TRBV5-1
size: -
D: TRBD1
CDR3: ASSLHRTGLYNEQF

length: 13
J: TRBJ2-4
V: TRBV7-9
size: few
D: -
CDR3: ASSLGGLAKNIQY

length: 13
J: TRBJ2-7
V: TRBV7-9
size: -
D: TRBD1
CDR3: ASSKGQGGTYEQY

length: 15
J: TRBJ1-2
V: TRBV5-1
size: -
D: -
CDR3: ASSLIGLGLYNYGYT

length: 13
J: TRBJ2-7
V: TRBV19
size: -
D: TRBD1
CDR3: ASSSRTGGSYEQY

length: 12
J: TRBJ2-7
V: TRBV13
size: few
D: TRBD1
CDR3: ASSFRDREGEQY

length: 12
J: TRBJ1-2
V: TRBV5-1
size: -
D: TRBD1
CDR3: ASSVQQGDYGYT

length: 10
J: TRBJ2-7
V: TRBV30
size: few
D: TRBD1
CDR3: AWRGTGGEQY

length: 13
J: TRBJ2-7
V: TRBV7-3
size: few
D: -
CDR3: ASSPGRTGPDEQY

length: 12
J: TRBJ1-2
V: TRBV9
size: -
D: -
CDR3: ASSVGVSLYGYT

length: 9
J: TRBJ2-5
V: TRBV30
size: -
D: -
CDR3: AWNGDETQY

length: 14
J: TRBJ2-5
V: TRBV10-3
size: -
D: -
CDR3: AISERRIIPQETQY

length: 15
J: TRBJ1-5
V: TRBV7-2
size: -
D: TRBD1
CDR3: ASSQRTGTGGNQPQH

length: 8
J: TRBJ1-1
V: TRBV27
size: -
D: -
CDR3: ASGPGEAF

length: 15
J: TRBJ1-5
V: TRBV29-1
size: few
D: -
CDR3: SVVPQGDANSNQPQH

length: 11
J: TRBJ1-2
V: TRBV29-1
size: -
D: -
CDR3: SVRSLNNYGYT

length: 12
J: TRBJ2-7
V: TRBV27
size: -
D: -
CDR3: ASSLAGFEYEQY

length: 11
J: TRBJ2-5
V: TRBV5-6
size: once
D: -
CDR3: ASSLGTTGTQY

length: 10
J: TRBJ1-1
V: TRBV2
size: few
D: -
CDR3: ASRGGTTEAF

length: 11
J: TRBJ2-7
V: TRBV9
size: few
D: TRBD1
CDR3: ASSGGTGYEQY

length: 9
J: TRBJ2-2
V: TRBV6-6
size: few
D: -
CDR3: ASSQGGELF

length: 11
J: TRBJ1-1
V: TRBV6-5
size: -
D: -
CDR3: ASRILMNTEAF

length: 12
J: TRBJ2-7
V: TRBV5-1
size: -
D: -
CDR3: ASSTRDRPYEQY

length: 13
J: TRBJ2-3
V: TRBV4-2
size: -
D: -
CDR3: ASSQVIASGDTQY

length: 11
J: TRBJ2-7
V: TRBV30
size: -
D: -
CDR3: AWSSGVAYEQY

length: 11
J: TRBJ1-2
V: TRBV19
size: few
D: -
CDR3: ASSASAGYGYT

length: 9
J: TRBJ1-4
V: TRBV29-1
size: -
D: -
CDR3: SVATEGKLF

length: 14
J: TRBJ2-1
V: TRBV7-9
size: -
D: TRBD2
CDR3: ASSLVSSGGNNEQF

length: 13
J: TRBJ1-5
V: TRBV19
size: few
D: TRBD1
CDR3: ASMIQGNSNQPQH

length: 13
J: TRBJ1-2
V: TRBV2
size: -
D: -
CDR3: ASSGDDRKPYGYT

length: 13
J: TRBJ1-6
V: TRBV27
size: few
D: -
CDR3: ASSFSPPGNSPLH

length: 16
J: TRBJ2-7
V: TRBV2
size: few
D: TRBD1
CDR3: ASLVVSVGDRHPYEQY

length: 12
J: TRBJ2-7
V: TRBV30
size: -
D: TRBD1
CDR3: ASETRDRFYEQY

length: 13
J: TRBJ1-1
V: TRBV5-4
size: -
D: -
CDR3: ASSLWGSENTEAF

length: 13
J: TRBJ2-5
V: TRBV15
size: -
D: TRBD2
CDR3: ATSRDSREGETQY

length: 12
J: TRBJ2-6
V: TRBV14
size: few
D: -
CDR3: ASSHRSGANVLT

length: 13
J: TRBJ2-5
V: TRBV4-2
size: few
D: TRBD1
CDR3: ASSQYTGDQETQY

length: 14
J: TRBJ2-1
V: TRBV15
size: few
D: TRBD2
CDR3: ATSKERGGFYNEQF

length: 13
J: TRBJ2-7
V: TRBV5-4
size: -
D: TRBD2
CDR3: ASSSTTSRVYEQY